These 23 T cell receptor beta chains share one sample of origin, sequenced in a study of CD8+ T cells in alopecia areata. Treatment described: oral pan-JAK inhibitor, 5-10 mg twice daily. Investigators isolated RNA and reverse transcribed it into cDNA to act as the sequencing template. This table comes from immunoSEQ multiplex PCR, and its TCRdb copy is limited to in-frame clones, with some not included. The table has roughly 140,000 clones, approximately 80% seen once. The sequences come from CD8+ T cells sorted from blood, collected at week 4, from a patient treated with tofacitinib. These TCRs come from a human donor with alopecia areata.

V gene TRBV19 combines with J gene TRBJ2-1; no clear D. This CDR3 has 15 amino acids. Germline lookup yields CDR1 LNHDA and CDR2 SQIVND (reference sequence). The ends were cut back, 7 bases at V and 7 bases at J, with 20 bases in the middle. In nucleotides, the CDR3 is TGTGCCAGTACCCCGGTGTACGCAAAGTTGAATGAGCAGTTCTTC. It is translated as CASTPVYAKLNEQFF.

The count of this clone is one. The J gene is TRBJ1-1, the V gene TRBV2, with TRBD1 matching 7 bases. Germline V gene data show CDR1 as SNHLY and CDR2 as FYNNEI. V was pared by 6 bases and J by 1 base, with 5 bases of the junction left unmatched. This CDR3 region has 14 residues. CDR3 region: CASSKTGQNTEAFF. The CDR3 nucleotides read TGTGCCAGCAGCAAGACAGGGCAGAACACTGAAGCTTTCTTT.

The J gene is TRBJ2-1, the V gene TRBV29-1, with 9 bases that match TRBD2. V lost 2 bases to trimming and J lost 2 bases; unmatched junction nucleotides: 4. Germline V lookup: CDR1 SQVTM, CDR2 ANQGSEA. The CDR3 has 15 amino acids. The CDR3 bases are TGCAGCGTTGAAAGGCGGGGGGGCCCCTACAATGAGCAGTTCTTC. It translates to CSVERRGGPYNEQFF.

V usage is TRBV4-2 and J usage is TRBJ1-5, with TRBD1 as a possible D gene (6 bases). The germline V gene has CDR1 LGHNA and CDR2 YNFKEQ. CDR3 length equals 15 residues. V was shortened by 6 bases and J by 0 bases, with 12 bases between the two germline ends. DNA of the CDR3: TGTGCCAGCAGACTTGACAGGTTTAGCAATCAGCCCCAGCATTTT. Translating gives CASRLDRFSNQPQHF.

The J gene is TRBJ2-7, the V gene TRBV6-1; 9 bases agree with TRBD1. V trimming: 4 bases; J trimming: 4 bases; junction bases outside the gene matches: 5. Germline V gene lookup returns CDR1 MNHNS and CDR2 SASEGT. This CDR3 comprises 14 residues. The CDR3 coding sequence is TGTGCCAGCAGTGCGGGACAGGGAAATTACGAGCAGTACTTC. Its protein product is CASSAGQGNYEQYF.

The rearrangement uses TRBV19 and TRBJ2-7; D perhaps matches TRBD1 (5 bases). Deletions cut 5 bases from V and 1 base from J, with 12 bases between. This CDR3 contains 14 residues. Germline assignment: CDR1 LNHDA and CDR2 SQIVND (reference sequence). The CDR3 bases are TGTGCCAGTAGTGGGGCTGTGAGTTCCTACGAGCAGTACTTC. Amino acids: CASSGAVSSYEQYF.

This clone has a handful of counts. The V and J genes are TRBV5-4 and TRBJ2-3; no definite D call. The V end was cut by 3 bases, the J end by 6 bases, with 5 bases between. The CDR3 length is 11 residues. Germline CDR1 and CDR2: SGHNT and YYREEE (reference sequence). The CDR3 loop is CASSSTDTQYF. The CDR3 DNA follows: TGTGCCAGCAGCTCCACGGATACGCAGTATTTT.

This clone showed up just a few times. This chain uses TRBV4-1 with TRBJ2-7; 15 bases agree with TRBD2. Trimming cost V 4 bases and J 5 bases; bases outside gene matches: 6. Germline V lookup: CDR1 MGHRA, CDR2 YSYEKL. The CDR3 runs 16 residues. The CDR3 DNA sequence: TGCGCCAGCAGCCCGATTAGGACTAGCGGGGGGGACGAGCAGTACTTC. It is translated as CASSPIRTSGGDEQYF.

This clone appeared once. The chain recombines TRBV19 with TRBJ1-2; TRBD1 is a possible D gene (6 bases). There are 18 residues in the CDR3. V dropped 5 bases and J dropped 3 bases, with 25 bases sitting between them. In germline, CDR1 is LNHDA, CDR2 SQIVND (reference sequence). The CDR3 region is CASSPAPQDSQWYYGYTF. The CDR3 DNA reads TGTGCCAGTAGTCCCGCGCCGCAGGACAGCCAGTGGTACTATGGCTACACCTTC.

The chain has TRBV7-6 and TRBJ2-5, with D maybe TRBD1 (6 bases). TRBJ2-7 matches the DNA end more closely, so the J call is doubtful. Looked up from germline, CDR1 is SGHVS and CDR2 is FNYEAQ. This CDR3 is built from 15 residues. The CDR3 DNA is TGTGCCAGCAGCTTAGTCGCGACAGGAGGAAACGAGCAGTACTTC. It specifies CASSLVATGGNEQYF.

On this clone itself: Other DNA sequences within the sample encode an identical CDR3. The gene calls are TRBV5-1 and TRBJ1-2, with 7 bases aligning to TRBD1. After removal of 2 bases from V and 6 bases from J, the junction contained 10 bases not matched to a gene. There are 15 residues in the CDR3. Germline V gene data show CDR1 as SGHRS and CDR2 as YFSETQ. The CDR3 sequence: CASSLSAGTVDGYTF. CDR3 nucleotide sequence: TGCGCCAGCAGCTTATCGGCCGGGACAGTGGATGGCTACACCTTC.

This clone appeared a single time. This chain uses TRBV27 with TRBJ1-1; 7 bases are shared with TRBD1. CDR1 is MNHEY, CDR2 SMNVEV, per germline (reference sequence). With V trimmed by 3 bases and J by 6 bases, 7 bases remained unmatched. The CDR3 length is 14 residues. The CDR3 loop is CASSLVNRGAEAFF. CDR3 in DNA: TGTGCCAGCAGTTTGGTGAACAGGGGTGCTGAAGCTTTCTTT.

The chain recombines TRBV14 with TRBJ2-7, with D hard to call. The CDR3 is made up of 14 amino acids. V was shortened by 3 bases and J by 2 bases, with 11 bases between the two germline ends. Germline CDR1 reads SGHDN; CDR2 reads FVKESK. CDR3 nucleotides: TGTGCCAGCAGCCAGGACCCCTCCGCCTACGAGCAGTACTTC. Amino acids: CASSQDPSAYEQYF.

This clone was seen a single time. The V call is TRBV13, the J call TRBJ2-7, with 7 bases that match TRBD1. This CDR3 spans 12 amino acids. Trimming at V came to 5 bases and at J to 4 bases, leaving 2 bases not matched to a gene. Per the germline V gene, CDR1 is PRHDT and CDR2 is FYEKMQ (reference sequence). This CDR3 is CASSDRAYEQYF. CDR3 sequence (DNA): TGTGCCAGCAGCGACAGGGCTTACGAGCAGTACTTC.

Concerning this clone: The germline gene is not matched at one end of the junction; a read error may be the cause. This chain uses TRBV7-7 with TRBJ2-7; D could derive from TRBD1 or TRBD2 (5 bases each). The length of the CDR3 is 16 residues. CDR1 and CDR2 (germline): SSHAT, FNYEAQ (reference sequence). DNA of the CDR3: TGTGCTAGCAGCCCCAGCCGGGGACGGACTTTCTACGAGCAGTACTTC. Its translation is CASSPSRGRTFYEQYF.

The chain recombines TRBV15 with TRBJ2-6, with D unclear. CDR1 is LNHNV, CDR2 YYDKDF, per germline (reference sequence). The CDR3 consists of 15 residues. Trimming took 3 bases from V and 4 from J, leaving 10 bases between them. CDR3 amino acids: CATSSEVGGANVLTF. The CDR3 DNA reads TGTGCCACCAGCAGTGAGGTCGGGGGGGCCAACGTCCTGACTTTC. The variable domain in full, with the rest retrieved from reference TRBV15 and TRBJ2-6, is DAMVIQNPRYQVTQFGKPVTLSCSQTLNHNVMYWYQQKSSQAPKLLFHYYDKDFNNEADTPDNFQSRRPNTSFCFLDIRSPGLGDTAMYLCATSSEVGGANVLTFGAGSRLTVL.

J is TRBJ2-7 and V is TRBV13; 10 positions agree with TRBD2. The CDR3 extends over 15 amino acids. V lost 3 bases to trimming and J lost 4 bases; unmatched junction nucleotides: 6. The germline CDR1 and CDR2 sequences are PRHDT and FYEKMQ (reference sequence). In nucleotides, the CDR3 is TGTGCCAGCAGCTTCTATAGCGGGGGGAGGTACGAGCAGTACTTC. Residues: CASSFYSGGRYEQYF.

The CDR3 reads CASSQEGVAGAYNEQFF. For the CDR3, the DNA is TGCGCCAGCAGCCAGGAGGGGGTGGCGGGGGCCTACAATGAGCAGTTCTTC. The V call is TRBV4-3, the J call TRBJ2-7; D perhaps matches TRBD2 (7 bases). The J call is uncertain, as TRBJ2-1 better fits the DNA end. This CDR3 is built from 17 residues. Per the germline V gene, CDR1 is LGHNA and CDR2 is YSLEER.

This chain links TRBV6-5 with TRBJ2-6; D is perhaps TRBD1 (5 bases). The CDR3 runs 15 residues. Germline CDR1 is MNHEY and CDR2 is SVGAGI. The V gene lost 6 bases and the J gene lost 4 bases, with 13 bases spanning the gap. The CDR3 sequence: CASRHRRYGANVLTF. The CDR3 nucleotides are TGTGCCAGCAGGCACAGGCGATACGGGGCCAACGTCCTGACTTTC.

As concerns this clone: Other DNA sequences from this sample encode an identical CDR3 as well. The chain carries TRBV30 and TRBJ1-1; 7 positions match TRBD1. The CDR3 is 12 amino acids. CDR1 is GTSNPN and CDR2 is SVGIG in the germline V gene (reference sequence). Germline trimming cut 2 bases from V and 4 bases from J; bases unmatched to any gene: 1. The CDR3 spells CAWSPGGTEAFF. The CDR3, as DNA: TGTGCCTGGAGTCCAGGGGGCACTGAAGCTTTCTTT.

The CDR3: CSVDSRSGGYEQYF. The CDR3 DNA reads TGCAGCGTTGATTCGCGTAGCGGGGGTTACGAGCAGTACTTC. This chain uses TRBV29-1 with TRBJ2-7; 9 bases are shared with TRBD2. The germline V gene has CDR1 SQVTM and CDR2 ANQGSEA. The junction had 7 bases not matched to a gene; V was cut back by 3 bases and J by 4 bases. The CDR3 length is 14 residues.

The rearrangement links TRBV7-9 to TRBJ2-3; 7 bases fit TRBD2. V lost 5 bases, J lost 1 base, and 15 bases stayed unmatched. Germline assignment: CDR1 SEHNR and CDR2 FQNEAQ (reference sequence). The CDR3 runs to 18 residues. CDR3 DNA: TGTGCCAGCAGCCCAAGGACGGGACTACCAGTCCGCACAGATACGCAGTATTTT. Translation: CASSPRTGLPVRTDTQYF.

The chain joins TRBV20-1 to TRBJ2-3; D may be TRBD2 (5 bases). The CDR3 has 11 amino acids. Germline V gives CDR1 DFQATT, CDR2 SNEGSKA (reference sequence). Trimming cost V 3 bases and J 4 bases, with 5 bases left between them. CDR3 residues: CSAREADTQYF. The CDR3 DNA is TGCAGTGCTAGGGAGGCAGATACGCAGTATTTT.